This TCR beta chain originates from a study of CD8 T cells in Susac syndrome. The TEMRA cells underwent FACS enrichment, while the CD8+ and CD4+ T cells underwent negative isolation. Random hexamers were used to reverse transcribe about 0.5 to 1 ug of RNA. Multiplex PCR with immunoSEQ amplified the TCR beta CDR3 across 54 Vbeta and 13 Jbeta. MiXCR, run by TCRdb on the immunoSEQ multiplex PCR reads, gives a single entry per CDR3 protein. The repertoire holds a few hundred thousand distinct CDR3 sequences, with about nine tenths as singletons. CDR3 length equals 16 residues. The V gene's germline CDR1 is LGHNA and CDR2 YNFKEQ. The junction had 5 bases not matched to a gene; V was cut back by 0 bases and J by 3 bases.

The sample taken for sequencing was CD8+ T cells from PBMCs. The genes are TRBV4-2 and TRBJ2-7; 10 nucleotides match TRBD2. The clonotype comes from a human donor with multiple sclerosis. CDR3 amino acids: CASSQEASGRYYEQYF. DNA for the CDR3: TGTGCCAGCAGCCAAGAAGCTAGCGGGAGATACTACGAGCAGTACTTC.